This T cell receptor (beta chain) was profiled in a study of blood T cell repertoires in COVID-19. The overall study: Samples of COVID-19 (acute and convalescent) were obtained from the United States, Italy and Spain.

TCRdb's copy holds only in-frame clones and misses some; the assay was immunoSEQ multiplex PCR. The sample lists a few hundred thousand clones, roughly nine tenths seen once, with around 1.1% in the top ten. CDR3 size: 15 residues. CDR1 and CDR2 from the germline V gene are SGHAT and FQNNGV. Trimming took off 5 bases at V and 7 bases at J, with 18 bases between the two ends. Living in roughly 25 US areas, the participants were between roughly 18 and 89 years of age. Which cohort a participant joined came from the clinical history participants gave. This clone appeared a few times. J is TRBJ1-5 and V is TRBV11-2, with D uncertain. This clonotype originated in a young man who had recovered from COVID-19. What was sequenced was PBMCs or T cells enriched from blood (not recorded which). The CDR3 here is CASSPSLGGTQPQHF. The CDR3 nucleotides are TGTGCCAGCAGCCCCAGCCTAGGTGGAACCCAGCCCCAGCATTTT. The full variable domain, its missing parts supplied by reference TRBV11-2 and TRBJ1-5, is EAGVAQSPRYKIIEKRQSVAFWCNPISGHATLYWYQQILGQGPKLLIQFQNNGVVDDSQLPKDRFSAERLKGVDSTLKIQPAKLEDSAVYLCASSPSLGGTQPQHFGDGTRLSIL.